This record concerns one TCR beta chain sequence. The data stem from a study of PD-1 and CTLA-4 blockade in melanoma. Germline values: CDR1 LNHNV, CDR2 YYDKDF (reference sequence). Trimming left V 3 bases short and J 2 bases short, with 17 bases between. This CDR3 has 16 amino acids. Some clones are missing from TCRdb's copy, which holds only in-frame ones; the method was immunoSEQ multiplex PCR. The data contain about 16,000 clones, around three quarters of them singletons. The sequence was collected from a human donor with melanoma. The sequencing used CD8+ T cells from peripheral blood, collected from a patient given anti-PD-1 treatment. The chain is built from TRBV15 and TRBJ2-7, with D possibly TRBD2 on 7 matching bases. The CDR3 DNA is TGTGCCACCAGCAGGGGGGCGGGAGTGACGACCTACGAGCAGTACTTC. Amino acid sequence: CATSRGAGVTTYEQYF.